These 18 T cell receptor beta chains originate from one sample sequenced in a study of cytomegalovirus exposure and HLA in healthy donors. Both 60 Vbeta primers and 13 Jbeta primers went into the PCR. Assay used: immunoSEQ multiplex PCR; TCRdb lists only in-frame clones, some missing. Of 75,000 to 100,000 clones in the sample, about four fifths were seen once. Material for sequencing was PBMCs. The receptors were sampled from a female donor in good health and CMV-seropositive.

The chain uses TRBV28 and TRBJ1-5; no reliable D call. Trimming removed 6 bases from V and 9 bases from J, with 9 bases in between. CDR1 is MDHEN, CDR2 SYDVKM, per germline. The CDR3 is 11 amino acids. The CDR3 loop is CASSPGRPQHF. The CDR3 DNA reads TGTGCCAGCAGCCCGGGTCGGCCCCAGCATTTT.

The chain combines TRBV7-6 with TRBJ2-3; 13 nucleotides align to TRBD2. Germline values: CDR1 SGHVS, CDR2 FNYEAQ. This CDR3 is built from 17 residues. The J segment lost 1 base and the V segment lost 2 bases, leaving 3 bases of the junction unmatched. CDR3 nucleotide sequence: TGTGCCAGCAGCTTAAGGACTAGCGGGAGTCGCACAGATACGCAGTATTTT. Encoded protein: CASSLRTSGSRTDTQYF.

The chain employs TRBV6-1 and TRBJ2-2; perhaps TRBD1 as D (6 bases). CDR3 length: 15 residues. The germline V gene encodes CDR1 MNHNS and CDR2 SASEGT. V lost 7 bases, J lost 0 bases, and 12 bases lay in between. Written as DNA, the CDR3 is TGTGCCAGCACAGACACAGGGTCGAACACCGGGGAGCTGTTTTTT. This sequence encodes CASTDTGSNTGELFF.

This chain links TRBV25-1 with TRBJ2-5; 9 bases match TRBD1. V gave up 2 bases and J gave up 5 bases; unmatched junction bases: 6. The germline gives CDR1 MGHDK, CDR2 SYGVNS. The CDR3 runs to 15 residues. This chain's CDR3 is CASSEGDRVRETQYF. CDR3 bases: TGTGCCAGCAGTGAAGGGGACAGGGTCCGGGAGACCCAGTACTTC.

The genes are TRBV7-3 and TRBJ1-2; a possible D gene is TRBD1 (5 bases). The CDR3 has 13 amino acids. Trimming pared 3 bases from V and 4 bases from J, leaving 9 bases between. Per the germline V gene, CDR1 is SGHTA and CDR2 is FQGTGA. CDR3 amino acids: CASSLGPRYGYTF. CDR3 in DNA: TGTGCCAGCAGCTTGGGGCCTCGCTATGGCTACACCTTC.

The chain recombines TRBV19 with TRBJ2-7, with TRBD1 matching over 10 bases. Trimming at V came to 7 bases and at J to 7 bases, leaving 13 bases not matched to a gene. CDR3 size: 15 residues. Germline assignment: CDR1 LNHDA and CDR2 SQIVND (reference sequence). The CDR3 spells CASTLEGQGLGEQYF. The CDR3 nucleotides read TGTGCCAGTACCCTAGAGGGACAGGGGCTAGGGGAGCAGTACTTC.

The chain joins TRBV25-1 to TRBJ2-7; D is unclear. The germline V gene encodes CDR1 MGHDK and CDR2 SYGVNS. V lost 3 bases to trimming and J lost 3 bases, with 3 bases between them. The CDR3 consists of 11 residues. In DNA form, the CDR3 reads TGTGCCAGCAGTGACTTCTACGAGCAGTACTTC. It translates to CASSDFYEQYF.

This chain connects TRBV5-4 to TRBJ2-5; D gene uncertain. The CDR3 loop spans 14 amino acids. Trimming pared 0 bases from V and 1 base from J, leaving 7 bases between. From germline, CDR1 is SGHNT and CDR2 YYREEE (reference sequence). CDR3 sequence (DNA): TGTGCCAGCAGCTTGGTCGCCAGCCAAGAGACCCAGTACTTC. It is translated as CASSLVASQETQYF. The variable domain in full, completed from reference TRBV5-4 and TRBJ2-5, reads ETGVTQSPTHLIKTRGQQVTLRCSSQSGHNTVSWYQQALGQGPQFIFQYYREEENGRGNFPPRFSGLQFPNYSSELNVNALELDDSALYLCASSLVASQETQYFGPGTRLLVL.

V gene TRBV28 combines with J gene TRBJ1-4; D is unresolved. The ends were cut back, 6 bases at V and 8 bases at J, with 10 bases in the middle. CDR3 size: 12 residues. The V gene's germline CDR1 is MDHEN and CDR2 SYDVKM. CDR3 bases: TGTGCCAGCAGCGGTGGTAAAGAAAAACTGTTTTTT. Its protein product is CASSGGKEKLFF.

The J gene is TRBJ1-1, the V gene TRBV5-1, with TRBD1 identical over 7 bases. With 4 bases clipped from V and 0 bases from J, the junction kept 12 bases outside the gene matches. CDR1 is SGHRS and CDR2 is YFSETQ in the germline V gene. The CDR3 length is 17 residues. The CDR3 here is CASSRDSPMPMNTEAFF. DNA for the CDR3: TGCGCCAGCAGCCGGGACAGCCCTATGCCTATGAACACTGAAGCTTTCTTT.

Comments on this clone: At one end the junction does not follow the germline gene, possibly because of a read error. The gene calls are TRBV7-7 and TRBJ2-5; 7 nucleotides agree with TRBD1. Germline assignment: CDR1 SSHAT and CDR2 FNYEAQ (reference sequence). The CDR3 is 13 residues long. The DNA for the CDR3 is TGTGCTAGCAGACCCAGGGGGCAAGAGACCCAGTACTTC. Encoded protein: CASRPRGQETQYF.

This chain connects TRBV2 to TRBJ2-5; possibly TRBD1 for D (5 bases). Germline assignment: CDR1 SNHLY and CDR2 FYNNEI. The CDR3 length is 14 residues. The V gene lost 8 bases and the J gene lost 1 base, with 14 bases spanning the gap. The CDR3 loop reads CASLLQGAQETQYF. The CDR3 DNA is TGTGCCAGCCTGTTGCAGGGCGCCCAAGAGACCCAGTACTTC.

The rearrangement uses TRBV5-1 and TRBJ2-1, with TRBD2 identical over 14 bases. CDR3 length: 17 residues. J gave up 7 bases and V 3 bases, and 9 bases lay outside the gene matches. Germline CDR1 SGHRS, CDR2 YFSETQ. CDR3 protein: CASSSAPGTSGRNEQFF. The DNA for the CDR3 is TGCGCCAGCAGCTCCGCGCCCGGGACTAGCGGGAGAAATGAGCAGTTCTTC.

The J gene is TRBJ2-7, the V gene TRBV2, with D unresolved. V lost 4 bases, J lost 5 bases, and 6 bases lay in between. This CDR3 has 11 residues. Germline CDR1 and CDR2: SNHLY and FYNNEI. In DNA form, the CDR3 reads TGTGCCAGCAGTGTCACGGACGAGCAGTACTTC. Its protein product is CASSVTDEQYF.

The chain joins TRBV7-2 to TRBJ2-2, with D possibly TRBD2 on 6 matching bases. CDR3 length: 16 residues. The germline V and J ends were trimmed by 1 base and 6 bases, with 15 bases remaining between them. Germline V gene sequence: CDR1 SGHTA, CDR2 FQGNSA. The CDR3 DNA is TGTGCCAGCAGCTTAGAACGGAGGGCCAGGCCCGGGGAGCTGTTTTTT. This gives the protein CASSLERRARPGELFF. The full variable domain, completed using reference TRBV7-2 and TRBJ2-2, is GAGVSQSPSNKVTEKGKDVELRCDPISGHTALYWYRQSLGQGLEFLIYFQGNSAPDKSGLPSDRFSAERTGGSVSTLTIQRTQQEDSAVYLCASSLERRARPGELFFGEGSRLTVL.

This clone was counted once. V is TRBV25-1 and J is TRBJ2-3, with TRBD2 matching 7 bases. After removal of 2 bases from V and 4 bases from J, the junction contained 9 bases not matched to a gene. The V gene's germline CDR1 is MGHDK and CDR2 SYGVNS. There are 16 residues in the CDR3. As DNA, the CDR3 is TGTGCCAGCAGTGAAGAGGTAGCGGGTGAGCCAGATACGCAGTATTTT. Its translation: CASSEEVAGEPDTQYF.

The chain joins TRBV7-3 to TRBJ1-2; 9 positions agree with TRBD1. The germline V gene has CDR1 SGHTA and CDR2 FQGTGA. V lost 5 bases and J lost 8; bases outside the gene matches: 6. CDR3 length equals 13 residues. CDR3 sequence: CASSPGTGKGYTF. In nucleotides, the CDR3 is TGTGCCAGCAGCCCCGGGACAGGGAAGGGCTACACCTTC.

Regarding this clone: Other DNA sequences in this sample translate to the same CDR3. This sequence joins TRBV7-8 and TRBJ1-2; maybe TRBD1 (5 bases). Germline lookup yields CDR1 SGHVS and CDR2 FQNEAQ. V lost 2 bases to trimming and J lost 0 bases, with 10 bases between them. The CDR3 covers 15 residues. CDR3 amino acids: CASSLRGQANYGYTF. The CDR3 DNA follows: TGTGCCAGCAGCTTAAGAGGACAAGCTAACTATGGCTACACCTTC.